This TCR beta chain was profiled in a study of CD8+ T cells in alopecia areata. Whole-study context: It was 6 to 18 months of tofacitinib, and then there were 6 months off drug.

Noted treatment: oral pan-JAK inhibitor, 5-10 mg twice daily. PBMCs, the starting material, were the source of sorted CD4+ and CD8+ T cells. After isolation, RNA underwent reverse transcription to generate cDNA as the sequencing template. Profiled with immunoSEQ multiplex PCR; TCRdb holds only in-frame clones, not every one. The table shows 200,000 to 250,000 clones, with 66% occurring only once. In its sample, this clone was seen a few times. Its antigen is unidentified. Regarding the study as a whole: The study found tofacitinib significantly decreased scalp clonality and expanded CD8+ clones among the top 100. Higher clonality was seen in lesional scalp than in normal scalp, especially in alopecia totalis/universalis.

The CDR3 is 16 residues long. V lost 7 bases, J lost 4 bases, and 20 bases lay in between. Germline CDR1 reads SGHTA; CDR2 reads FQGNSA. The rearrangement links TRBV7-2 to TRBJ2-1; TRBD1 or TRBD2 may be the D gene (6 bases each). This sequence was found in a human donor with alopecia areata. The material sequenced was CD4+ T cells sorted from blood, taken at week 44, from a patient treated with tofacitinib. CDR3 DNA: TGTGCCAGCACCTCAAGTGGGCCGGGGGCATACAATGAGCAGTTCTTC. It codes for CASTSSGPGAYNEQFF.